Shown below are 18 T cell receptor beta chains from a single sample sequenced in a study of blood T cell repertoires in COVID-19. Assay used: immunoSEQ multiplex PCR; TCRdb lists only in-frame clones, some missing. The table has about 300,000 clones, approximately 83% seen once. The sample was PBMCs or T cells enriched from blood (not recorded which). These receptors were collected from a man younger than 40 who had recovered from COVID-19.

The CDR3 DNA is TGTGCCAGCAGCAATAGTACTTTTGGCTACACCTTC. Residues: CASSNSTFGYTF. The chain has TRBV21-1 and TRBJ1-2. TRBV21-1 is reported as a pseudogene. The CDR3 is 12 residues long.

This clone was found a few times. This chain connects TRBV7-6 to TRBJ1-3, with D perhaps TRBD1 (5 bases). V lost 8 bases and J 0 bases, leaving 17 bases between the germline ends. CDR3 length: 16 amino acids. CDR1 and CDR2 from the germline V gene are SGHVS and FNYEAQ. CDR3 residues: CASFPGRVISGNTIYF. CDR3 nucleotide sequence: TGTGCCAGCTTTCCAGGGAGGGTTATCTCTGGAAACACCATATATTTT.

The chain uses TRBV7-2 and TRBJ2-6, with D perhaps TRBD1 (6 bases). Germline-derived CDR1 and CDR2 are SGHTA and FQGNSA. The CDR3 loop spans 14 amino acids. The V end was cut by 7 bases, the J end by 4 bases, with 11 bases between. The chain's CDR3 is CASMGATGANVLTF. Here the CDR3 DNA reads TGTGCCAGCATGGGGGCGACGGGGGCCAACGTCCTGACTTTC.

V gene TRBV4-2 combines with J gene TRBJ2-3, with TRBD2 as a possible D gene (7 bases). V was pared by 0 bases and J by 0 bases, with 16 bases between. The CDR3 has 18 amino acids. CDR1 is LGHNA and CDR2 is YNFKEQ in the germline V gene. The CDR3 here is CASSQDGGRGPSTDTQYF. The CDR3 nucleotides are TGTGCCAGCAGCCAAGATGGTGGGCGGGGGCCTAGCACAGATACGCAGTATTTT.

This clone was detected once. The rearrangement links TRBV5-4 to TRBJ2-3; 14 bases align to TRBD2. The germline gives CDR1 SGHNT, CDR2 YYREEE (reference sequence). The CDR3 totals 16 residues. V lost 4 bases, J lost 6 bases, and 7 bases stayed unmatched. For the CDR3, the DNA is TGTGCCAGCAGCCTACGACTAGCGGGGGGGATGGATACGCAGTATTTT. Translated: CASSLRLAGGMDTQYF.

This clone was seen ten or more times. The V gene is TRBV4-2, the J gene TRBJ2-3; 12 positions match TRBD2. The J segment lost 4 bases and the V segment lost 1 base, leaving 0 bases of the junction unmatched. This CDR3 is built from 15 residues. Per the germline V gene, CDR1 is LGHNA and CDR2 is YNFKEQ. This chain's CDR3 is CASSQASGGADTQYF. The CDR3 nucleotides read TGTGCCAGCAGCCAAGCTAGCGGGGGGGCAGATACGCAGTATTTT.

This sequence joins TRBV6-5 and TRBJ2-1, with 7 bases lining up with TRBD2. Germline V lookup: CDR1 MNHEY, CDR2 SVGAGI. With V trimmed by 2 bases and J by 4 bases, 8 bases remained unmatched. The CDR3 covers 16 residues. The CDR3: CASSYEGGTPYNEQFF. In DNA form, the CDR3 reads TGTGCCAGCAGTTACGAGGGAGGGACCCCTTACAATGAGCAGTTCTTC.

This rearrangement joins TRBV14 to TRBJ2-2; 8 nucleotides match TRBD1. The germline V gene encodes CDR1 SGHDN and CDR2 FVKESK. Trimming removed 4 bases from V and 4 bases from J; junction bases left unmatched: 2. The CDR3 sequence is 14 residues long. For the CDR3, the DNA is TGTGCCAGCAGCCGCCAGGGGGCCACCGGGGAGCTGTTTTTT. This translates into CASSRQGATGELFF.

The V gene is TRBV11-2, the J gene TRBJ1-2; TRBD1 agrees at 8 bases. In germline, CDR1 is SGHAT, CDR2 FQNNGV. V gave up 4 bases and J gave up 8 bases; unmatched junction bases: 12. The CDR3 spans 15 residues. The CDR3 DNA follows: TGTGCCAGCAGCTCCCCTTGGACAGGGAACCAAGGCTACACCTTC. Translating it yields CASSSPWTGNQGYTF.

CDR3 residues: CASSPREGATGELFF. CDR3 nucleotides: TGTGCCAGCTCACCACGAGAGGGGGCCACCGGGGAGCTGTTTTTT. The chain combines TRBV18 with TRBJ2-2; 7 bases are a match to TRBD1. V dropped 1 base and J dropped 4; count of bases not matched to a gene: 3. This CDR3 has 15 amino acids. Germline CDR1 is KGHSH and CDR2 is LQKENI.

This clone came up once. The chain has TRBV10-3 and TRBJ1-3; D is undetermined. Germline V gene data show CDR1 as ENHRY and CDR2 as SYGVKD. CDR3 size: 11 residues. Trimming left V 2 bases short and J 8 bases short, with 4 bases between. CDR3 loop: CAISELDTIYF. In DNA, the CDR3 is TGTGCCATCAGTGAGCTTGACACCATATATTTT.

The V gene is TRBV7-6, the J gene TRBJ2-2, with 10 bases that match TRBD1. Germline V gives CDR1 SGHVS, CDR2 FNYEAQ. V shed 2 bases, J shed 2 bases, and the junction held 8 bases outside the gene matches. CDR3 size: 18 residues. CDR3 DNA sequence: TGTGCCAGCAGCTTACTATCGGACAGGGGGGTCAACACCGGGGAGCTGTTTTTT. This sequence encodes CASSLLSDRGVNTGELFF.

V gene TRBV29-1 combines with J gene TRBJ1-4; D gene unclear. CDR3 length: 14 residues. In germline, CDR1 is SQVTM, CDR2 ANQGSEA. V shed 6 bases and J shed 0 bases, with 11 bases lying between them. CDR3 sequence (DNA): TGCAGCGTCTATGACACAGCAACTAATGAAAAACTGTTTTTT. Protein product: CSVYDTATNEKLFF.

The chain uses TRBV7-2 and TRBJ2-7; no reliable D call. This CDR3 is built from 14 residues. V dropped 1 base and J dropped 9 bases, with 16 bases sitting between them. Germline V CDR1 and CDR2: SGHTA, FQGNSA. The CDR3 here is CASSLEMGQFGQYF. The CDR3 DNA sequence: TGTGCCAGCAGCTTAGAAATGGGCCAGTTTGGGCAGTACTTC.

The chain links TRBV29-1 to TRBJ1-1; 9 bases fit TRBD1. The CDR3 contains 13 residues. Losses at the gene ends were 4 bases for V and 8 bases for J; bases not matched to a gene: 8. The germline CDR1 and CDR2 sequences are SQVTM and ANQGSEA. CDR3 coding DNA: TGCAGCGTTGCAGGGCGGGACAGGGTAGAAGCTTTCTTT. Amino acid sequence: CSVAGRDRVEAFF.

This clone was detected only a few times. The same CDR3 also results from other DNA sequences found in this sample. The J gene is TRBJ1-2, the V gene TRBV7-9; 7 bases are a match to TRBD1. V gave up 5 bases and J gave up 2 bases; unmatched junction bases: 2. CDR3 length: 13 residues. Germline CDR1 reads SEHNR; CDR2 reads FQNEAQ (reference sequence). CDR3 nucleotides: TGTGCCAGCAGCCGGGGACAGAACTATGGCTACACCTTC. As protein: CASSRGQNYGYTF.

The chain uses TRBV7-9 and TRBJ2-3; 8 nucleotides agree with TRBD2. The CDR3 sequence is 14 residues long. Losses at the gene ends were 2 bases for V and 4 bases for J; bases not matched to a gene: 2. Germline-derived CDR1 and CDR2 are SEHNR and FQNEAQ (reference sequence). The chain's CDR3 is CASSLNGGADTQYF. CDR3 nucleotides: TGTGCCAGCAGCTTAAACGGGGGGGCAGATACGCAGTATTTT.

This chain connects TRBV19 to TRBJ1-6; TRBD1 aligns across 11 bases. V shed 7 bases and J 7 bases; nucleotides not matched to a gene: 6. Germline V gives CDR1 LNHDA, CDR2 SQIVND (reference sequence). The CDR3 sequence is 15 residues long. CDR3 sequence: CASTVGQGANSPLHF. CDR3 in DNA: TGTGCCAGTACAGTCGGACAGGGGGCAAATTCACCCCTCCACTTT.